Listed below are T cell receptor beta chains from one sample, sequenced in a study of T cell changes during pregnancy in multiple sclerosis. Only in-frame clones appear in the TCRdb table, and some are missing; sequencing was by immunoSEQ multiplex PCR. This table has 70,000 to 95,000 clones, approximately 92% appearing once. The sequenced sample was peripheral blood, obtained in the first trimester of pregnancy. The receptors originated from a female donor with multiple sclerosis, enrolled in a pregnancy study. Each CDR3 is given with its conserved first and last residue. The order of the fields is D gene, V gene, J gene, clone size, CDR3 DNA, CDR3 protein. D genes are given only for firm matches. A clone size is listed for some rows: how often the clone was seen (once, few, many), or a class if it is expanded.

-,TRBV19,TRBJ1-2,-,TGTGCCAGTAGTATAGGAGTGGGTCAGGGTGATGGCTACACCTTC,CASSIGVGQGDGYTF
TRBD1,TRBV11-3,TRBJ2-2,once,TGTGCCAGCAGCTCGGGACAGGGCGGCACCGGGGAGCTGTTTTTT,CASSSGQGGTGELFF
-,TRBV9,TRBJ1-2,-,TGTGCCAGCAGCGTAGAGCAGGCCCCCTATGGCTACACCTTC,CASSVEQAPYGYTF
TRBD1,TRBV29-1,TRBJ1-3,-,TGCAGCGTTTCAGGACTGGGGACAGAGGAGCTCTCTGGAAACACCATATATTTT,CSVSGLGTEELSGNTIYF
-,TRBV10-1,TRBJ2-2,-,TGCGCCAGCAGGGGCGGGGGCCCGAACACCGGGGAGCTGTTTTTT,CASRGGGPNTGELFF
TRBD1,TRBV9,TRBJ2-2,-,TGTGCCAGCAGCACTCGGACAGGGGCTACCGGGGAGCTGTTTTTT,CASSTRTGATGELFF
TRBD2,TRBV4-2,TRBJ2-2,-,TGTGCCAGCAGCCAAGCGGCTAGCGGGGGACCAAACACCGGGGAGCTGTTTTTT,CASSQAASGGPNTGELFF
TRBD1,TRBV5-6,TRBJ2-3,-,TGTGCCAGCAGCCCCTCGTTCAGGGGGCTCTCAGATACGCAGTATTTT,CASSPSFRGLSDTQYF
TRBD2,TRBV7-8,TRBJ2-1,-,TGTGCCAGCAGCGACGGACTAGCGGGGGTAGATGGTGTTGAGCAGTTCTTC,CASSDGLAGVDGVEQFF
-,TRBV15,TRBJ2-3,-,TGTGCCACCAGCAGCTTAGGGGGGGGGAATTTAGATACGCAGTATTTT,CATSSLGGGNLDTQYF
-,TRBV19,TRBJ1-1,once,TGTGCCAGTAGTATCAAACAGCAGAACACTGAAGCTTTCTTT,CASSIKQQNTEAFF
-,TRBV6-6,TRBJ1-1,once,TGTGCCAGCAGTTACGGAAGGGGACTTGAAGCTTTCTTT,CASSYGRGLEAFF
-,TRBV4-2,TRBJ2-1,-,TGTGCCAGCAGCCAAGATCCTACCGGCGGCTACAATGAGCAGTTCTTC,CASSQDPTGGYNEQFF
-,TRBV7-8,TRBJ2-7,-,TGTGCCACCAGCCTGGAGGATACAGGGACCTACGAGCAGTACTTC,CATSLEDTGTYEQYF
-,TRBV25-1,TRBJ2-3,-,TGTGCCAGCAGTGATTTTCAGGTACTGGATACGCAGTATTTT,CASSDFQVLDTQYF
-,TRBV7-9,TRBJ2-1,-,TGTGCCAGCAGCCTTGGAGGAGGTTATAATGAGCAGTTCTTC,CASSLGGGYNEQFF
TRBD2,TRBV9,TRBJ2-2,-,TGTGCCAGCAGCTGGGGACTAGCGGGGGGGCTTAGCGGCGGGGAGCTGTTTTTT,CASSWGLAGGLSGGELFF
-,TRBV6-1,TRBJ2-3,once,TGTGCCAGCAGTAACCAACCTGGCACCCCAGATACGCAGTATTTT,CASSNQPGTPDTQYF
-,TRBV15,TRBJ1-2,-,TGTGCCACCAGCAGAGATCCCCGGAGGGTTTTACCCACCTTC,CATSRDPRRVLPTF
-,TRBV7-9,TRBJ1-5,-,TGTGCCAGCAGCACAGACAGCAATCAGCCCCAGCATTTT,CASSTDSNQPQHF
TRBD1,TRBV6-1,TRBJ1-5,few,TGTGCCAGCAGTGCCTGGGACAGGTGGGTCATGAGCAATCAGCCCCAGCATTTT,CASSAWDRWVMSNQPQHF
-,TRBV5-4,TRBJ2-7,-,TGTGCCAGCAGCTCGGGACACTACGAGCAGTACTTC,CASSSGHYEQYF
-,TRBV18,TRBJ1-2,-,TGTGCCAGCTCACCGAGAACAGTTGATGGCTACACCTTC,CASSPRTVDGYTF
-,TRBV5-4,TRBJ2-7,-,TGTGCCAGCAGCTTGGACGGGGAGGCTCACGAGCAGTACTTC,CASSLDGEAHEQYF